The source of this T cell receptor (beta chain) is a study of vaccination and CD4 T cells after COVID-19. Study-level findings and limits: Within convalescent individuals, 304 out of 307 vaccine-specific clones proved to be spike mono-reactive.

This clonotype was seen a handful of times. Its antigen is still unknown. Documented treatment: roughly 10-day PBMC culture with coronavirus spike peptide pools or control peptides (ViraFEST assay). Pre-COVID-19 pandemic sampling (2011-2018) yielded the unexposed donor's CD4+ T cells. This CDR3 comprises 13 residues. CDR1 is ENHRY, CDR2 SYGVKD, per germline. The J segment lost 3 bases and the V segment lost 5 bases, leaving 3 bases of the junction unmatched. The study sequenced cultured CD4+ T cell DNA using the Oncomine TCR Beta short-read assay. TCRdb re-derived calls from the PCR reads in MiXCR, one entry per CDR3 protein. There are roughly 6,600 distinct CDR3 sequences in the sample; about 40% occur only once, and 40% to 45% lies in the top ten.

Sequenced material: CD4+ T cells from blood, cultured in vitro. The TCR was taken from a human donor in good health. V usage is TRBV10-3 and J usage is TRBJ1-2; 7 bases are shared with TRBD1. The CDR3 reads CAISPGTDYGYTF. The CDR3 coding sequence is TGTGCCATCAGTCCCGGGACAGACTATGGCTACACCTTC.